This is a list of T cell receptor beta chains from one sample in a study of T cell responses to AZD1222 COVID-19 vaccine. Sequencing used immunoSEQ multiplex PCR; TCRdb keeps in-frame clones, though not all of them. The data contain about 110,000 clones, about 87% of them seen just once; the ten biggest clones take up over 1.5%. This material consisted of peripheral blood, taken on day 0 of AZD1222 vaccination. The receptors come from an adult in good health. Each CDR3 is given with its conserved first and last residue. Each record gives: D gene, J gene, V gene, clone size, CDR3 protein, CDR3 DNA. A D gene is named only where the DNA matches it firmly. Not all rows give a size; the values are once, few, many and, for expanded clones, a class.

TRBD2 | TRBJ2-4 | TRBV5-4 | - | CASSSGTSGGIAKNIQYF | TGTGCCAGCAGCTCGGGGACTAGCGGGGGGATAGCCAAAAACATTCAGTACTTC
TRBD1 | TRBJ2-3 | TRBV15 | - | CATAGQGTDTQYF | TGTGCCACCGCGGGACAGGGCACAGATACGCAGTATTTT
TRBD1 | TRBJ1-2 | TRBV2 | - | CASSARDRSNYGYTF | TGTGCCAGCAGTGCCCGGGACAGGAGTAATTATGGCTACACCTTC
- | TRBJ2-1 | TRBV7-8 | once | CASSPGGSYNEQFF | TGTGCCAGCAGCCCTGGCGGGTCCTACAATGAGCAGTTCTTC
TRBD1 | TRBJ2-7 | TRBV27 | - | CASSTKTRTGQFHEQYF | TGTGCCAGCAGTACGAAAACTCGCACGGGACAGTTCCACGAGCAGTACTTC
- | TRBJ1-1 | TRBV15 | - | CATSTAENTEAFF | TGTGCCACCAGCACTGCAGAGAACACTGAAGCTTTCTTT
- | TRBJ1-2 | TRBV27 | - | CASSLQGVRGYTF | TGTGCCAGCAGTTTACAGGGAGTGCGTGGCTACACCTTC
- | TRBJ1-2 | TRBV3-1/TRBV3-2 | - | CASSQVGVHNYGYTF | TGTGCCAGCAGCCAAGTAGGTGTCCATAACTATGGCTACACCTTC
- | TRBJ1-5 | TRBV7-8 | few | CASSLRGLDQPQHF | TGTGCCAGCAGCTTACGGGGCCTCGATCAGCCCCAGCATTTT
- | TRBJ1-6 | TRBV6-5 | - | CASSYVAGYNSPLHF | TGTGCCAGCAGTTACGTGGCAGGTTATAATTCACCCCTCCACTTT
TRBD1 | TRBJ1-2 | TRBV11-2 | - | CASSLDPETGLYGYTF | TGTGCCAGCAGCTTAGATCCTGAGACAGGGCTCTATGGCTACACCTTC
TRBD1 | TRBJ1-2 | TRBV5-1 | - | CASSPDEGQNYGYTF | TGCGCCAGCAGCCCGGACGAGGGACAGAACTATGGCTACACCTTC
- | TRBJ1-5 | TRBV2 | - | CASSPGGAQHF | TGTGCCAGCAGCCCCGGAGGGGCCCAGCATTTT
- | TRBJ1-5 | TRBV4-1 | - | CASSQGFSQHF | TGCGCCAGCAGCCAAGGATTCTCTCAGCATTTT
- | TRBJ1-4 | TRBV5-8 | - | CASSLVRGRGEKLFF | TGTGCCAGCAGCTTGGTCAGGGGAAGGGGCGAAAAACTGTTTTTT
TRBD1 | TRBJ1-1 | TRBV3-1/TRBV3-2 | - | CASSGRDSNTEAFF | TGTGCCAGCAGCGGACGGGACAGCAACACTGAAGCTTTCTTT
- | TRBJ1-4 | TRBV18 | - | CASTRATRGQLFF | TGTGCCAGCACAAGGGCCACGCGGGGCCAACTGTTTTTT
- | TRBJ2-7 | TRBV5-1 | - | CASSVGPSYEQYF | TGCGCCAGCAGCGTGGGACCGTCTTACGAGCAGTACTTC
- | TRBJ1-5 | TRBV5-6 | - | CASSLQFSNQPQHF | TGTGCCAGCAGCTTACAGTTTAGCAATCAGCCCCAGCATTTT
- | TRBJ1-5 | TRBV12-5 | - | CASGLDDQPQHF | TGTGCTAGTGGTTTGGACGATCAGCCCCAGCATTTT
- | TRBJ1-1 | TRBV7-2 | - | CASSLELNTEAFF | TGTGCCAGCAGCTTAGAGCTGAACACTGAAGCTTTCTTT
- | TRBJ1-5 | TRBV12-3/TRBV12-4 | - | CASSLGDGLPQHF | TGTGCCAGCAGTTTAGGGGATGGATTGCCCCAGCATTTT
- | TRBJ1-2 | TRBV7-6 | - | CASSPGGGYLSGYTF | TGTGCCAGCAGCCCGGGGGGAGGGTATCTCTCTGGCTACACCTTC
- | TRBJ1-3 | TRBV18 | - | CASSPPGEGRDTIYF | TGTGCCAGCTCACCACCAGGCGAGGGAAGAGACACCATATATTTT
- | TRBJ1-2 | TRBV9 | - | CASSVPGGYTF | TGTGCCAGCAGCGTACCTGGGGGCTACACCTTC
TRBD1 | TRBJ2-1 | TRBV19 | - | CASGLGLGTGMSEQFF | TGTGCCAGTGGCCTCGGACTTGGGACAGGAATGAGTGAGCAGTTCTTC
- | TRBJ1-1 | TRBV5-1 | few | CASSLDGIPPNTEAFF | TGCGCCAGCAGCTTGGATGGGATCCCCCCGAACACTGAAGCTTTCTTT
- | TRBJ1-2 | TRBV5-1 | - | CASSSTGNYGYTF | TGCGCCAGCAGCTCTACAGGGAACTATGGCTACACCTTC
TRBD1 | TRBJ2-1 | TRBV24-1 | - | CATSAWDSLGNEQFF | TGTGCCACCAGTGCGTGGGACAGTCTAGGCAATGAGCAGTTCTTC
- | TRBJ2-1 | TRBV25-1 | - | CASSEGLSSYNEQFF | TGTGCCAGCAGTGAGGGGTTGAGCTCCTACAATGAGCAGTTCTTC
TRBD1 | TRBJ1-2 | TRBV6-5 | once | CASSMDRKIRYGYTF | TGTGCCAGCAGCATGGACAGGAAGATACGATATGGCTACACCTTC
TRBD1 | TRBJ1-6 | TRBV7-9 | - | CASSHRGVNSPLHF | TGTGCCAGCAGCCACAGGGGGGTTAATTCACCCCTCCACTTT
TRBD2 | TRBJ2-1 | TRBV3-1/TRBV3-2 | - | CASSHVGLGVNEQFF | TGTGCCAGCAGCCACGTGGGACTAGGAGTCAATGAGCAGTTCTTC
- | TRBJ1-1 | TRBV5-6 | - | CASSSDTMNTEAFF | TGTGCCAGCAGCTCGGACACGATGAACACTGAAGCTTTCTTT
TRBD1 | TRBJ2-7 | TRBV7-9 | - | CASSSGTGTYEQYF | TGTGCCAGCAGCTCCGGGACAGGCACCTACGAGCAGTACTTC
- | TRBJ2-3 | TRBV6-6 | - | CASIRSYREGGTDTQYF | TGTGCCAGCATTCGGTCGTACAGGGAGGGTGGGACAGATACGCAGTATTTT
- | TRBJ1-4 | TRBV4-1 | - | CASSQGVLGLFF | TGCGCCAGCAGCCAGGGGGTCCTTGGGTTGTTTTTT
- | TRBJ1-6 | TRBV19 | - | CASSPRTHFNSPLHF | TGTGCCAGTAGTCCACGGACCCACTTCAATTCACCCCTCCACTTT
- | TRBJ1-5 | TRBV30 | - | CAWSVSEYAPQHF | TGTGCCTGGAGTGTAAGCGAGTATGCGCCCCAGCATTTT
TRBD2 | TRBJ2-2 | TRBV19 | - | CASSGRPYTGELFF | TGTGCCAGTAGCGGGAGGCCTTACACCGGGGAGCTGTTTTTT